This record covers a single TCR beta chain. Per the study methods: Quantification of nucleated cells was approximated via reference gene primer amplification. Using immunoSEQ multiplex PCR, the repertoire was profiled, and TCRdb retains in-frame clones only, with some absent. For V, J and clone size, that table is used; D and trimming come from the DNA. The sample has roughly 300,000 clones, around 85% seen once; the top ten hold 7.2%. The sample is drawn from a study of blood T cell repertoires in COVID-19. Study-level information: The study drew acute and convalescent COVID-19 samples from the United States, Italy and Spain. T cells, B-cell-depleted T cells, or PBMCs supplied cDNA or gDNA.

The origin of this receptor is a human donor in a cohort sampled during active COVID-19. The sample consisted of peripheral blood.

This CDR3 reads CASSPAGGRSGELFF. The DNA for the CDR3 is TGTGCCAGCAGTCCCGCGGGGGGTCGATCCGGGGAGCTGTTTTTT. The chain uses TRBV9 and TRBJ2-2; 8 bases are shared with TRBD2. The germline V gene encodes CDR1 SGDLS and CDR2 YYNGEE. V lost 5 bases, J lost 6 bases, and 9 bases stayed unmatched. The CDR3 has 15 residues.